Listed below are T cell receptor beta chains from one sample, sequenced in a study of blood T cell repertoires in COVID-19. TCRdb keeps only in-frame clones here, not all; method: immunoSEQ multiplex PCR. This table has 55,000 to 90,000 clones, about 88% appearing once. The sample taken for sequencing was peripheral blood. These receptors came from a man between 65 and 85 years old with active COVID-19. CDR3s include the opening cysteine and the closing phenylalanine or tryptophan. Each record gives: D gene, clone size, V gene, CDR3 length, J gene, CDR3 protein, CDR3 DNA. D genes are given only for firm matches. Size is omitted from some rows. Given values are once, few, many or a class for expanded clones.

.	.	TRBV7-2	15	TRBJ1-6	CASSFAGPGGSPLHF	TGTGCCAGCAGCTTCGCCGGCCCCGGGGGTTCACCCCTCCACTTT
.	.	TRBV3-1/TRBV3-2	14	TRBJ1-6	CASSPRVSNSPLHF	TGTGCCAGCAGCCCCCGTGTTAGTAATTCACCCCTCCACTTT
.	.	TRBV19	13	TRBJ2-1	CASMGTPQNEQFF	TGTGCCAGTATGGGCACGCCCCAGAATGAGCAGTTCTTC
.	once	TRBV7-3	13	TRBJ2-5	CASRRADQETQYF	TGTGCCAGCAGGAGGGCTGACCAAGAGACCCAGTACTTC
.	.	TRBV30	14	TRBJ2-6	CAWSGGSGANVLTF	TGTGCCTGGAGTGGCGGGTCTGGGGCCAACGTCCTGACTTTC
TRBD2	.	TRBV7-6	16	TRBJ2-7	CASSLTVGTSGSLEYF	TGTGCCAGCAGCTTAACGGTGGGGACTAGCGGGAGTTTGGAGTACTTC
.	.	TRBV6-2/TRBV6-3	14	TRBJ2-1	CASSYGGQGPRQFF	TGTGCCAGCAGTTACGGGGGCCAGGGCCCCCGGCAGTTCTTC
.	.	TRBV5-1	14	TRBJ2-5	CASELGTLQETQYF	TGCGCCAGCGAACTCGGGACACTCCAAGAGACCCAGTACTTC
TRBD1	.	TRBV4-2	17	TRBJ1-1	CASSQERGQGRRTEAFF	TGTGCCAGCAGCCAAGAGCGGGGACAGGGGCGTCGCACTGAAGCTTTCTTT
TRBD1	.	TRBV27	14	TRBJ2-7	CASSPGTGMYEQYF	TGTGCCAGCAGTCCCGGGACAGGGATGTACGAGCAGTACTTC
.	.	TRBV6-5	14	TRBJ2-7	CASTPYGRAYEQYF	TGTGCCAGCACCCCCTACGGGAGAGCCTACGAGCAGTACTTC
TRBD1	.	TRBV24-1	15	TRBJ1-4	CATGHGQGAGEKLFF	TGTGCCACCGGGCACGGACAGGGGGCAGGTGAAAAACTGTTTTTT
TRBD1	once	TRBV12-3/TRBV12-4	12	TRBJ2-1	CATQQGYNEQFF	TGTGCCACCCAACAGGGGTACAATGAGCAGTTCTTC
TRBD1	.	TRBV11-2	14	TRBJ2-4	CASSPDRAQNIQYF	TGTGCCAGCAGCCCAGACAGGGCCCAAAACATTCAGTACTTC
.	.	TRBV19	14	TRBJ1-5	CASSIRGAYQPQHF	TGTGCCAGTAGTATACGGGGGGCCTATCAGCCCCAGCATTTT
.	.	TRBV27	14	TRBJ2-3	CASRLGLYTDTQYF	TGTGCCAGCAGATTGGGACTTTACACAGATACGCAGTATTTT